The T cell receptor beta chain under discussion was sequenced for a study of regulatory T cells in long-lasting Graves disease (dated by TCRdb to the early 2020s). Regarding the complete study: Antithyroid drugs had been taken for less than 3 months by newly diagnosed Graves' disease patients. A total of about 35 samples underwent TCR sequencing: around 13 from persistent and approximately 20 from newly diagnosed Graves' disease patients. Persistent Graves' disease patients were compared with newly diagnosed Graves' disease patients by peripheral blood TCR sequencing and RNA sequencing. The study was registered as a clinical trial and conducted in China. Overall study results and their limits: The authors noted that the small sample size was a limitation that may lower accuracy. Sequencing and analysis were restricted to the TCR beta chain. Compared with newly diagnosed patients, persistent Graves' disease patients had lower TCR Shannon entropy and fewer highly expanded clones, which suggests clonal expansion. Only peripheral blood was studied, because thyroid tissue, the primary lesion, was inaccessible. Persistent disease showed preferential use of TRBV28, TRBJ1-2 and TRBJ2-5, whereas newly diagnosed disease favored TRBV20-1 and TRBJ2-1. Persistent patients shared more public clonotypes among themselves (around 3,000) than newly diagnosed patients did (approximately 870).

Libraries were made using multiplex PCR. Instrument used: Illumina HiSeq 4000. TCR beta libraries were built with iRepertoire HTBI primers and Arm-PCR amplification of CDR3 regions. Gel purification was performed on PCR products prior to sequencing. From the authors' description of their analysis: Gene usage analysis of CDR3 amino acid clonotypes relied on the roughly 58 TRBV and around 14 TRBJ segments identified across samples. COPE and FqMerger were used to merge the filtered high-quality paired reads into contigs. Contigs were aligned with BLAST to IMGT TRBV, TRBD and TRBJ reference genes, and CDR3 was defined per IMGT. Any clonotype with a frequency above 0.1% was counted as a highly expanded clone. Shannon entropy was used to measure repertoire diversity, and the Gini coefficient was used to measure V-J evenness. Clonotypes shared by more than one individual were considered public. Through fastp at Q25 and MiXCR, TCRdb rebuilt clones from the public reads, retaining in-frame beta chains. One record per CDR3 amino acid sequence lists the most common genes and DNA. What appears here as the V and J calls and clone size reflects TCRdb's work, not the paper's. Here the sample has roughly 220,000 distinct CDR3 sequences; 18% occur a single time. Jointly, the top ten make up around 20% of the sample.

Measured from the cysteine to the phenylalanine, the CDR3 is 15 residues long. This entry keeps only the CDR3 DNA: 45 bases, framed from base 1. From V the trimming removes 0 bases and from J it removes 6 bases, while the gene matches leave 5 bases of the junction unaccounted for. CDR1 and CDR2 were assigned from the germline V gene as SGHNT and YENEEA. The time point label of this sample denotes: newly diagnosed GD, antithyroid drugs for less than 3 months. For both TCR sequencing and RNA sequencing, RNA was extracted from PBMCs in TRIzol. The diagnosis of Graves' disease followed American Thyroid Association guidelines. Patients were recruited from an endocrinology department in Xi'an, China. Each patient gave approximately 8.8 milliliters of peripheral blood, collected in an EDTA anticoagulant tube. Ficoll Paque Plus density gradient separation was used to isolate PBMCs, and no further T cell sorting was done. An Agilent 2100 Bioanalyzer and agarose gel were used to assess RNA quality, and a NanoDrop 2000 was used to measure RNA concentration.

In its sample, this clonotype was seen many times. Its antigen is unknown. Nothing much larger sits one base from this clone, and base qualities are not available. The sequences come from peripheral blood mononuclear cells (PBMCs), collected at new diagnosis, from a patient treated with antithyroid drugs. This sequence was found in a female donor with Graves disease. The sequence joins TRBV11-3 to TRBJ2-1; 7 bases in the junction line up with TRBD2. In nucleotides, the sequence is TGTGCCAGCAGCTTAGATCGCGGGGGTTTCAATGAGCAGTTCTTC. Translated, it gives CASSLDRGGFNEQFF. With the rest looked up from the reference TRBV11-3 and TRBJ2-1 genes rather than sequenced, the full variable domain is EAGVVQSPRYKIIEKKQPVAFWCNPISGHNTLYWYLQNLGQGPELLIRYENEEAVDDSQLPKDRFSAERLKGVDSTLKIQPAELGDSAVYLCASSLDRGGFNEQFFGPGTRLTVL.